The rows below give T cell receptor beta chains drawn from one sample of a study of cytotoxic CD8 clonotypes in ibrutinib-treated CLL. Generated by immunoSEQ multiplex PCR, the TCRdb table keeps only in-frame clones and is missing some. The data contain almost 250,000 clones, roughly 70% of them seen just once; the ten biggest clones take up approximately 15%. This material consisted of PBMCs, taken after 24 months of ibrutinib treatment. Receptors originate from a human donor with chronic lymphocytic leukemia. Both conserved end residues are part of each CDR3. A D gene is named only where the DNA matches it firmly. The size entry is marked missing in some rows and otherwise reads once, few, many or a size class.

d_call: .
clone_size: .
j_call: TRBJ2-1
v_call: TRBV9
cdr3_aa: CASSTKILGDNEQFF
cdr3_nt: TGTGCCAGCAGCACCAAAATTTTGGGGGACAATGAGCAGTTCTTC

d_call: TRBD2
clone_size: .
j_call: TRBJ2-3
v_call: TRBV18
cdr3_aa: CASSQLAGEVGTDTQYF
cdr3_nt: TGTGCCAGCTCACAACTAGCGGGAGAAGTGGGCACAGATACGCAGTATTTT

d_call: .
clone_size: .
j_call: TRBJ2-1
v_call: TRBV15
cdr3_aa: CATSREGSSNEQFF
cdr3_nt: TGTGCCACCAGCAGAGAGGGATCGAGCAATGAGCAGTTCTTC

d_call: TRBD2
clone_size: .
j_call: TRBJ2-1
v_call: TRBV9
cdr3_aa: CASSVKRERPLEQFF
cdr3_nt: TGTGCCAGCAGCGTAAAGCGGGAGAGGCCGTTGGAGCAGTTCTTC

d_call: .
clone_size: .
j_call: TRBJ2-2
v_call: TRBV27
cdr3_aa: CASRDQGEGGELFF
cdr3_nt: TGTGCCAGCAGGGACCAGGGGGAGGGCGGGGAGCTGTTTTTT

d_call: .
clone_size: .
j_call: TRBJ2-5
v_call: TRBV19
cdr3_aa: CASSNRDWEGETQYF
cdr3_nt: TGTGCCAGTAGTAACCGGGACTGGGAAGGGGAGACCCAGTACTTC

d_call: TRBD2
clone_size: .
j_call: TRBJ2-1
v_call: TRBV7-3
cdr3_aa: CASSWGLAGYNEQFF
cdr3_nt: TGTGCCAGCAGCTGGGGACTAGCGGGGTACAATGAGCAGTTCTTC

d_call: TRBD1
clone_size: .
j_call: TRBJ2-7
v_call: TRBV6-5
cdr3_aa: CASRGTGIGEQYF
cdr3_nt: TGTGCCAGCAGGGGGACAGGAATAGGCGAGCAGTACTTC

d_call: .
clone_size: .
j_call: TRBJ1-1
v_call: TRBV9
cdr3_aa: CASSGQSDTEAFF
cdr3_nt: TGTGCCAGCAGCGGCCAGTCGGACACTGAAGCTTTCTTT

d_call: .
clone_size: .
j_call: TRBJ1-4
v_call: TRBV2
cdr3_aa: CASKQAGLANEKLFF
cdr3_nt: TGTGCCAGCAAGCAAGCTGGCTTGGCTAATGAAAAACTGTTTTTT

d_call: .
clone_size: .
j_call: TRBJ2-5
v_call: TRBV6-1
cdr3_aa: CASRGGRETQYF
cdr3_nt: TGTGCCAGCAGAGGTGGGAGAGAGACCCAGTACTTC

d_call: .
clone_size: .
j_call: TRBJ2-1
v_call: TRBV29-1
cdr3_aa: CSVDVGQQFF
cdr3_nt: TGCAGCGTTGACGTAGGCCAACAGTTCTTC

d_call: .
clone_size: .
j_call: TRBJ2-1
v_call: TRBV5-1
cdr3_aa: CASSLEWTGTEQFF
cdr3_nt: TGCGCCAGCAGCTTGGAATGGACGGGGACGGAGCAGTTCTTC

d_call: .
clone_size: .
j_call: TRBJ2-7
v_call: TRBV30
cdr3_aa: CAWSVLYEQYF
cdr3_nt: TGTGCCTGGAGTGTACTCTACGAGCAGTACTTC

d_call: TRBD1
clone_size: .
j_call: TRBJ1-5
v_call: TRBV28
cdr3_aa: CASSIQGDQPQHF
cdr3_nt: TGTGCCAGTTCGATACAGGGGGATCAGCCCCAGCATTTT

d_call: .
clone_size: .
j_call: TRBJ2-7
v_call: TRBV15
cdr3_aa: CATSRDAHEQYF
cdr3_nt: TGTGCCACCAGCAGAGATGCCCACGAGCAGTACTTC

d_call: TRBD1
clone_size: .
j_call: TRBJ2-7
v_call: TRBV11-3
cdr3_aa: CASSLWTGDSYEQYF
cdr3_nt: TGTGCCAGCAGCTTATGGACAGGGGACTCCTACGAGCAGTACTTC

d_call: TRBD2
clone_size: .
j_call: TRBJ2-3
v_call: TRBV9
cdr3_aa: CASNLAGVTDTQYF
cdr3_nt: TGTGCCAGCAACCTAGCGGGGGTCACAGATACGCAGTATTTT

d_call: .
clone_size: .
j_call: TRBJ1-1
v_call: TRBV6-6
cdr3_aa: CASSRNTEAFF
cdr3_nt: TGTGCCAGCAGTAGGAACACTGAAGCTTTCTTT

d_call: .
clone_size: .
j_call: TRBJ2-7
v_call: TRBV28
cdr3_aa: CASSRGGTEQYF
cdr3_nt: TGTGCCAGCAGTCGAGGGGGGACCGAGCAGTACTTC

d_call: .
clone_size: .
j_call: TRBJ2-7
v_call: TRBV7-2
cdr3_aa: CASSRPGVYEQYF
cdr3_nt: TGTGCCAGCAGCCGCCCCGGCGTCTACGAGCAGTACTTC

d_call: .
clone_size: .
j_call: TRBJ1-1
v_call: TRBV6-5
cdr3_aa: CASNRGYGTEAFF
cdr3_nt: TGTGCCAGCAACCGGGGATATGGCACTGAAGCTTTCTTT

d_call: .
clone_size: .
j_call: TRBJ2-5
v_call: TRBV5-1
cdr3_aa: CASSWADSGETQYF
cdr3_nt: TGCGCCAGCAGCTGGGCCGACAGTGGGGAGACCCAGTACTTC

d_call: TRBD1
clone_size: .
j_call: TRBJ2-7
v_call: TRBV28
cdr3_aa: CASTKGDRQSSYEQYF
cdr3_nt: TGTGCCAGCACCAAAGGGGACAGGCAGAGCTCCTACGAGCAGTACTTC

d_call: TRBD2
clone_size: .
j_call: TRBJ2-1
v_call: TRBV28
cdr3_aa: CASRAGGDYNEQFF
cdr3_nt: TGTGCCAGCAGGGCGGGGGGGGACTACAATGAGCAGTTCTTC

d_call: TRBD2
clone_size: .
j_call: TRBJ2-7
v_call: TRBV6-1
cdr3_aa: CASLAGALPYEQYF
cdr3_nt: TGTGCCAGTCTAGCGGGAGCTCTCCCCTACGAGCAGTACTTC

d_call: .
clone_size: few
j_call: TRBJ2-3
v_call: TRBV27
cdr3_aa: CASSPYSVGTQYF
cdr3_nt: TGTGCCAGCAGTCCGTACAGTGTGGGCACGCAGTATTTT

d_call: TRBD1
clone_size: .
j_call: TRBJ2-7
v_call: TRBV10-3
cdr3_aa: CAISAQLGQGEKGQYF
cdr3_nt: TGTGCCATCAGTGCTCAATTGGGACAGGGGGAAAAGGGGCAGTACTTC

d_call: .
clone_size: .
j_call: TRBJ2-7
v_call: TRBV28
cdr3_aa: CASSPQYVQYF
cdr3_nt: TGTGCCAGCAGTCCTCAGTATGTGCAGTACTTC

d_call: TRBD1
clone_size: .
j_call: TRBJ2-7
v_call: TRBV7-2
cdr3_aa: CASSWGQGFEQYF
cdr3_nt: TGTGCCAGCAGCTGGGGACAGGGGTTCGAGCAGTACTTC